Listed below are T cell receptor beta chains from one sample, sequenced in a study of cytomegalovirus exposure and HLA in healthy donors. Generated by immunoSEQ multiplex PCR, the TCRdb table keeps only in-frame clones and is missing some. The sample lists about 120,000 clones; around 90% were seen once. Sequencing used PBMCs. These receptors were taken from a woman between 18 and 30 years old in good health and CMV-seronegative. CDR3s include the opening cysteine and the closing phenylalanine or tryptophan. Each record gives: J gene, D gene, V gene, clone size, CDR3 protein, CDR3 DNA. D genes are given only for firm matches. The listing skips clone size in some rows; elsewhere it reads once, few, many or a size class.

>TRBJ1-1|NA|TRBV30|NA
CASPRDSGTTEAFF
TGTGCCTCGCCCCGGGACTCGGGTACGACTGAAGCTTTCTTT
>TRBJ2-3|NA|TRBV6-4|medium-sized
CASSDSGGGADTQYF
TGTGCCAGCAGTGACTCGGGAGGGGGGGCAGATACGCAGTATTTT
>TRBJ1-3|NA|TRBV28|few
CASSLAGLGGNTIYF
TGTGCCAGCAGTTTAGCGGGGTTAGGTGGAAACACCATATATTTT
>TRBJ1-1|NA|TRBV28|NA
CASSPRLLGGAEAFF
TGTGCCAGCAGTCCCAGACTCCTAGGGGGGGCTGAAGCTTTCTTT
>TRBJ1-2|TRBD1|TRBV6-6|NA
CASSFDRGDGYTF
TGTGCCAGCAGTTTCGACAGGGGAGATGGCTACACCTTC
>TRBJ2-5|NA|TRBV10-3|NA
CAISDSTIEETQYF
TGTGCCATCAGTGACTCCACGATAGAAGAGACCCAGTACTTC
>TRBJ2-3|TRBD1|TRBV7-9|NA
CASRPGQGSDTQYF
TGTGCCAGCAGACCGGGACAGGGGTCAGATACGCAGTATTTT
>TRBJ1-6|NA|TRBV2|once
CASSDGGAGPPLHF
TGTGCCAGCAGTGATGGGGGGGCGGGCCCACCCCTCCACTTT
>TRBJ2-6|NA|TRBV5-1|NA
CASSLGRDTASSGANVLTF
TGCGCCAGCAGCTTGGGCCGGGACACTGCAAGCTCTGGGGCCAACGTCCTGACTTTC
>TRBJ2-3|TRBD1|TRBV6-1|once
CASNPGQGGADTQYF
TGTGCCAGCAACCCCGGACAGGGCGGCGCAGATACGCAGTATTTT
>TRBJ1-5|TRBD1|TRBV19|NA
CASRPDRGSRGNQPQHF
TGTGCCAGTAGGCCGGACAGGGGGTCCAGGGGCAATCAGCCCCAGCATTTT
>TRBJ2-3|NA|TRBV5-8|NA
CASSWATGKRTDTQYF
TGTGCCAGCAGCTGGGCCACAGGGAAGCGCACAGATACGCAGTATTTT
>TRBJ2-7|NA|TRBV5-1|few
CASSPGWGLASYEQYF
TGCGCCAGCAGCCCCGGCTGGGGGCTTGCGTCCTACGAGCAGTACTTC
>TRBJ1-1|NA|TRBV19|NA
CASQGQQNTEAFF
TGTGCCAGTCAGGGGCAGCAGAACACTGAAGCTTTCTTT
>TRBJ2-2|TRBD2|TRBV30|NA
CASTSGLSNTGELFF
TGTGCCTCTACTAGCGGCCTATCGAACACCGGGGAGCTGTTTTTT
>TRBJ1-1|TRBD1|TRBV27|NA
CASSRKPPGGSTEAFF
TGTGCCAGCAGTCGGAAACCCCCAGGGGGTAGCACTGAAGCTTTCTTT
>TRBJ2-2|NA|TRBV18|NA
CASSPQLASNTGELFF
TGTGCCAGCTCACCACAACTAGCTAGTAACACCGGGGAGCTGTTTTTT
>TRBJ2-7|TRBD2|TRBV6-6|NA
CASSYGAGEQYF
TGTGCCAGCAGTTACGGAGCGGGAGAGCAGTACTTC
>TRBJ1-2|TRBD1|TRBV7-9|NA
CASSPNPGQGQEGYTF
TGTGCCAGCAGCCCAAATCCGGGACAGGGACAGGAAGGCTACACCTTC